This TCR beta chain was recorded in a study of glioma-infiltrating T cells after dendritic cell vaccination. Study-level information: Dendritic cell vaccine was injected intradermally three times, biweekly.

Amplification used 60 V beta primers and 13 J beta primers. Data came from immunoSEQ multiplex PCR; TCRdb stores just in-frame clones and leaves some out. The repertoire holds around 97,000 clones, around 81% seen once, with approximately 12% in the top ten. V was pared by 2 bases and J by 6 bases, with 7 bases of the junction left unmatched. CDR1 is MNHEY and CDR2 is SVGAGI in the germline V gene. CDR3 length equals 14 residues. This receptor was taken from a human donor with glioblastoma. The sequencing here drew on blood, taken before dendritic cell vaccination. This chain joins TRBV6-5 and TRBJ2-7; 7 bases are a match to TRBD1. This chain's CDR3 is CASSYRQGGGEQYF. CDR3 DNA sequence: TGTGCCAGCAGTTACAGACAGGGTGGAGGCGAGCAGTACTTC.